This entry lists 13 T cell receptor beta chains sequenced from one sample in a study of blood T cells in healthy people across ages. The second PCR ran about 7 to 12 cycles with a sample-barcoded 5' primer and J-beta primers. TCRdb recomputed calls from the 5' RACE reads with MiXCR, one row per CDR3 protein. The data contain a few hundred thousand distinct CDR3 sequences, around 27% of them singletons. The sample was also reused in another study, on T cells of mothers and their children.

Sequenced input: blood. The source is a boy aged 2 to 10 in good health.

V and J are TRBV20-1 and TRBJ2-2, with TRBD1 matching 8 bases. The germline gives CDR1 DFQATT, CDR2 SNEGSKA (reference sequence). Losses at the gene ends were 0 bases for V and 5 bases for J; bases not matched to a gene: 2. This CDR3 contains 14 residues. The CDR3 reads CSARDRGRTGELFF. CDR3 DNA sequence: TGCAGTGCTAGAGACAGGGGGCGGACCGGGGAGCTGTTTTTT.

This clonotype showed up just a few times. The V and J genes are TRBV9 and TRBJ2-5, with D perhaps TRBD1 (6 bases). Germline V gives CDR1 SGDLS, CDR2 YYNGEE. V was pared by 3 bases and J by 3 bases, with 18 bases between. The CDR3 consists of 16 residues. CDR3 in amino acids: CASSASTGAWEETQYF. The CDR3, as DNA: TGTGCCAGCAGCGCTTCGACAGGCGCTTGGGAAGAGACCCAGTACTTC.

This clonotype occurred a few times. The rearrangement joins TRBV5-1 to TRBJ2-2; 9 nucleotides line up with TRBD2. V dropped 3 bases and J dropped 3; count of bases not matched to a gene: 3. CDR3 length equals 15 residues. Per the germline V gene, CDR1 is SGHRS and CDR2 is YFSETQ. This CDR3 is CASSYSGGHTGELFF. In nucleotides, the CDR3 is TGCGCCAGCAGCTACAGCGGGGGGCACACCGGGGAGCTGTTTTTT.

This clonotype appeared a few times. V gene TRBV5-6 combines with J gene TRBJ2-7; 8 positions agree with TRBD1. Germline lookup yields CDR1 SGHDT and CDR2 YYEEEE. The CDR3 covers 15 residues. V shed 4 bases, J shed 6 bases, and the junction held 12 bases outside the gene matches. The CDR3, as DNA: TGTGCCAGCAGCCCTGACAGGGGAAGTAGTTCCGAGCAGTACTTC. Protein: CASSPDRGSSSEQYF.

The chain recombines TRBV5-1 with TRBJ1-3; D call uncertain. CDR1 SGHRS and CDR2 YFSETQ come from the germline V gene. CDR3 length equals 15 residues. V gave up 1 base and J gave up 4 bases, with 12 bases separating them. The CDR3 DNA is TGCGCCAGCAGCTTGTCGGGCAGCGACGGAAACACCATATATTTT. Translation gives CASSLSGSDGNTIYF.

V gene TRBV7-9 combines with J gene TRBJ1-2; no clear D. The CDR3 consists of 15 residues. Germline assignment: CDR1 SEHNR and CDR2 FQNEAQ (reference sequence). The germline V and J ends were trimmed by 2 bases and 4 bases, with 14 bases remaining between them. CDR3 sequence: CASSLKTEGRYGYTF. The CDR3 nucleotides are TGTGCCAGCAGCTTAAAAACGGAGGGCCGCTATGGCTACACCTTC.

This clonotype was seen only a few times. For the CDR3, the DNA is TGTGCCAGCAGTGCTGGGACCGGTATGGATACGCAGTATTTT. Protein sequence: CASSAGTGMDTQYF. The chain recombines TRBV12-3 or TRBV12-4 with TRBJ2-3, with D perhaps matching TRBD1 or TRBD2 (5 bases each). Trimming left V 5 bases short and J 6 bases short, with 15 bases between. The CDR3 covers 14 residues.

This CDR3 is CASSSARGNQPQHF. The CDR3 nucleotides are TGTGCCAGCAGTTCAGCCAGGGGCAATCAGCCCCAGCATTTT. The gene calls are TRBV12-3 or TRBV12-4 and TRBJ1-5; tentatively, D is TRBD1 (5 bases). The CDR3 length is 14 residues. V dropped 4 bases and J dropped 2 bases, with 9 bases sitting between them.

In this sample, this clonotype turned up a few times. The gene calls are TRBV7-8 and TRBJ2-3; a possible D gene is TRBD1 (6 bases). This CDR3 has 15 amino acids. V lost 1 base and J 4 bases, leaving 12 bases between the germline ends. CDR1 is SGHVS and CDR2 is FQNEAQ in the germline V gene. As DNA, the CDR3 is TGTGCCAGCAGCTTAGTTGGGGGCACCCCAGATACGCAGTATTTT. It yields the protein CASSLVGGTPDTQYF.

This clonotype was seen a handful of times. The chain links TRBV19 to TRBJ1-1; 7 bases line up with TRBD1. Germline V gene lookup returns CDR1 LNHDA and CDR2 SQIVND (reference sequence). The CDR3 has 14 residues. J lost 3 bases, V lost 6 bases, and 7 bases had no gene match. This CDR3 is CASRSTGRYTEAFF. CDR3 nucleotide sequence: TGTGCCAGTAGGTCGACAGGGCGGTACACTGAAGCTTTCTTT.

This clonotype has only a few counts. The chain has TRBV20-1 and TRBJ2-4; D might be TRBD1 or TRBD2, each matching 5 bases. With 4 bases removed from V and 2 bases from J, the gap between germline ends came to 15 bases. The germline V gene has CDR1 DFQATT and CDR2 SNEGSKA (reference sequence). This CDR3 contains 15 residues. The CDR3 loop reads CSATSGRESKNIQYF. The CDR3 DNA sequence: TGCAGTGCTACCTCAGGGAGAGAGTCCAAAAACATTCAGTACTTC.

This clonotype has only a few counts. The genes are TRBV7-9 and TRBJ2-5, with D unclear. Per germline, CDR1 SEHNR and CDR2 FQNEAQ (reference sequence). This CDR3 has 12 amino acids. V lost 2 bases, J lost 11 bases, and 12 bases lay in between. Here the CDR3 DNA reads TGTGCCAGCAGCTTAAGTTCTTCGGAGCAGTACTTC. Translated: CASSLSSSEQYF. Supplemented by reference TRBV7-9 and TRBJ2-5, the full variable domain reads DTGVSQNPRHKITKRGQNVTFRCDPISEHNRLYWYRQTLGQGPEFLTYFQNEAQLEKSRLLSDRFSAERPKGSFSTLEIQRTEQGDSAMYLCASSLSSSEQYFGPGTRLLVL.

This clonotype was counted a few times. V gene TRBV24-1 combines with J gene TRBJ2-2; TRBD1 matches 7 bases. In germline, CDR1 is KGHDR, CDR2 SFDVKD. V dropped 4 bases and J dropped 7; count of bases not matched to a gene: 11. The CDR3 has 16 amino acids. The CDR3 nucleotides are TGTGCCACCAGTGACTCGGACAGGTCGGAGGTCGGGGAGCTGTTTTTT. It is translated as CATSDSDRSEVGELFF.